What follows describes a single T cell receptor (beta chain). Its antigen is still unknown. A multiplex PCR was run with 60 Vbeta primers and 13 Jbeta primers. Sequenced by immunoSEQ multiplex PCR; TCRdb stores in-frame clones only, minus some. The sample lists about 95,000 clones, 78% occurring once. The data were taken from a study of cytomegalovirus exposure and HLA in healthy donors. Whole-study findings and limits: Later, an analysis showed that TCR beta chains associated with HLA were more clonally expanded than others that were equally common. The authors enumerated 150 to 200 TCR beta chains as linked to cytomegalovirus. CMV serostatus was the only immune exposure information that was available. TCR beta V- and J-gene trimming, according to a later analysis, was linked to a missense DCLRE1C variant.

Source material: PBMCs. This receptor was obtained from a woman in her forties in good health and CMV-seropositive.

The CDR3 reads CASKSRDSTYEQYF. The CDR3 region has the DNA TGTGCCAGCAAATCCCGGGACTCGACCTACGAGCAGTACTTC. The rearrangement uses TRBV13 and TRBJ2-7; D is possibly TRBD2 (6 bases). In germline, CDR1 is PRHDT, CDR2 FYEKMQ (reference sequence). V gave up 7 bases and J gave up 2 bases, with 15 bases separating them. CDR3 length equals 14 residues. The full variable domain, its missing parts supplied by reference TRBV13 and TRBJ2-7, is AAGVIQSPRHLIKEKRETATLKCYPIPRHDTVYWYQQGPGQDPQFLISFYEKMQSDKGSIPDRFSAQQFSDYHSELNMSSLELGDSALYFCASKSRDSTYEQYFGPGTRLTVT.